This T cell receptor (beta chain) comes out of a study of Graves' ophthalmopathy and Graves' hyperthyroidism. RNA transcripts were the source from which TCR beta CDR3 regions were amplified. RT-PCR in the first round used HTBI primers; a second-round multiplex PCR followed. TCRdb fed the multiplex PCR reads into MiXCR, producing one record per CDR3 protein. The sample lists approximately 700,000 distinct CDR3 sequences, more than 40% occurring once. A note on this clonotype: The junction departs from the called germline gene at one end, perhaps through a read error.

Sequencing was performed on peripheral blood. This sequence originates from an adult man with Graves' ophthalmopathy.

This CDR3 reads CASSYSETGIHEQYF. The CDR3 DNA reads as TGTGCCAGCAGTTACTCGGAGACAGGGATCCACGAGCAGTACTTC. The V call is TRBV10-3, the J call TRBJ2-7; 7 nucleotides line up with TRBD1. Germline CDR1 is ENHRY and CDR2 is SYGVKD. The CDR3 loop spans 15 amino acids.